Below, one TCR beta chain is given with its context. The data are from a study of CDR3 diversity in severe acne. One entry per CDR3 protein, called by TCRdb with MiXCR from the PCR reads. The repertoire holds around 100,000 distinct CDR3 sequences, with about half as singletons. Germline values: CDR1 MGHRA, CDR2 YSYEKL. The CDR3 length is 18 residues. With 0 bases clipped from V and 5 bases from J, the junction kept 11 bases outside the gene matches. This clonotype was obtained from a male donor with acne. The sample comprised blood. The V and J genes are TRBV4-1 and TRBJ2-2, with TRBD2 matching 8 bases. The CDR3 DNA is TGCGCCAGCAGCCAAGATGAGGCTAGCGGGCTTTATACCGGGGAGCTGTTTTTT. Translating it yields CASSQDEASGLYTGELFF.